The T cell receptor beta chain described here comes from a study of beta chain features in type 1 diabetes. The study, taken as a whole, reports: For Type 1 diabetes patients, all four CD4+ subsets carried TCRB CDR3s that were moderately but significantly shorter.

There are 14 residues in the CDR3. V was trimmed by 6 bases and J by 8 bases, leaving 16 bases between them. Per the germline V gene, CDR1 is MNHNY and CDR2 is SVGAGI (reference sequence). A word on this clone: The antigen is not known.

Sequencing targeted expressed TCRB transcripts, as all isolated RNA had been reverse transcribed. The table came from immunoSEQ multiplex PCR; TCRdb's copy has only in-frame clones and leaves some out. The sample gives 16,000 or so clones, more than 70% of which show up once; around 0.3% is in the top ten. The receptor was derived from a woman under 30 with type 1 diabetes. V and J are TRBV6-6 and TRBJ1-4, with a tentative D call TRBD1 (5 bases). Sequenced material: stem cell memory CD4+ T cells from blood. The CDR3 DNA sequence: TGTGCCAGCAGCCCCGGGACTGCGGCAGAAAAACTGTTTTTT. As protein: CASSPGTAAEKLFF.